Below, one T cell receptor (beta chain) is given with its context. Germline trimming cut 4 bases from V and 6 bases from J; bases unmatched to any gene: 8. Germline lookup yields CDR1 MNHEY and CDR2 SMNVEV (reference sequence). The CDR3 spans 15 residues. These data originate in a study of blood T cell repertoires in COVID-19. Overall study: Sample material is recorded as cDNA or gDNA derived from T cells, B-cell-depleted T cells, or PBMCs.

Authors' data handling: Reference gene primer amplification gave estimated nucleated cell counts. The repertoire was sequenced with immunoSEQ multiplex PCR; TCRdb's copy has only in-frame clones and lacks some. V, J and clone size are taken as reported in that table, and D and trimming were inferred from the DNA itself. Of 260,000 or so clones listed, about 87% are singletons. Material: PBMCs or T cells enriched from blood (not recorded which). The clonotype comes from a woman aged 40 to 55 with acute COVID-19. The chain joins TRBV27 to TRBJ2-2; 7 nucleotides line up with TRBD2. The CDR3 nucleotides read TGTGCCAGCAGTTACAGGCTAGCGGAGGCCGGGGAGCTGTTTTTT. Amino acid sequence: CASSYRLAEAGELFF.